The 2 T cell receptor beta chains reported below all come from one sample, sequenced in a study of cytomegalovirus exposure and HLA in healthy donors. TCRdb's table, derived via immunoSEQ multiplex PCR, lists solely in-frame clones and lacks some. The table has about 150,000 clones, approximately 94% seen once; the top ten hold less than 2%. Material: PBMCs. The receptor source for this set is a man between 18 and 29 years old in good health and CMV-seropositive.

The rearrangement uses TRBV28 and TRBJ2-1, with 10 bases identical to TRBD2. Trimming cost V 7 bases and J 7 bases; bases outside gene matches: 7. Germline V gene data show CDR1 as MDHEN and CDR2 as SYDVKM. The CDR3 contains 14 residues. The CDR3 region is CASTQLAGWNEQFF. The CDR3 nucleotides are TGTGCCAGCACCCAACTAGCGGGATGGAATGAGCAGTTCTTC.

The chain recombines TRBV18 with TRBJ2-7; 10 positions match TRBD2. The CDR3 totals 15 residues. The junction had 12 bases not matched to a gene; V was cut back by 6 bases and J by 7 bases. Germline V CDR1 and CDR2: KGHSH, LQKENI. CDR3 sequence reads: CASSPGLAGAGEQYF. Written as DNA, the CDR3 is TGTGCCAGCTCCCCGGGGCTAGCGGGAGCGGGAGAGCAGTACTTC.